A selection of T cell receptor beta chains follows, all from one sample in a study of T cells in Graves' hyperthyroidism and ophthalmopathy. Each CDR3 protein is one row after TCRdb ran MiXCR on the multiplex PCR reads. The table has more than 75,000 distinct CDR3 sequences, around 50% seen once. The sample comprised blood. These receptors were collected from a woman in her 40s with Graves' hyperthyroidism. The CDR3 runs from the conserved cysteine through the conserved F or W. D genes are given only for firm matches. Clone sizes are given selectively: once, few, many, or a class where the clone is expanded.

clone size: .; J gene: TRBJ1-2; V gene: TRBV9; D gene: .; CDR3 protein: CASSVQGVANYGHTF; CDR3 DNA: TGTGCCAGCAGCGTCCAGGGTGTAGCTAACTATGGCCATACCTTC
clone size: many; J gene: TRBJ2-5; V gene: TRBV6-1; D gene: .; CDR3 protein: CASSGGPTQETQYF; CDR3 DNA: TGTGCCAGCAGTGGGGGACCTACCCAAGAGACCCAGTACTTC
clone size: many; J gene: TRBJ1-2; V gene: TRBV6-5; D gene: .; CDR3 protein: CASSGLSGGYTF; CDR3 DNA: TGTGCCAGCAGTGGGCTTTCCGGAGGCTACACCTTC
clone size: once; J gene: TRBJ1-6; V gene: TRBV20-1; D gene: TRBD1; CDR3 protein: CSAALTGQGFSPLHF; CDR3 DNA: TGCAGTGCGGCGCTAACGGGACAGGGGTTTTCACCCCTCCACTTT
clone size: .; J gene: TRBJ1-2; V gene: TRBV29-1; D gene: .; CDR3 protein: CSGDRGARGYTF; CDR3 DNA: TGCAGCGGGGACCGAGGGGCGAGAGGCTACACCTTC
clone size: few; J gene: TRBJ2-2; V gene: TRBV6-5; D gene: .; CDR3 protein: CASSYSMGENTGELFF; CDR3 DNA: TGTGCCAGCAGTTACTCGATGGGGGAAAACACCGGGGAGCTGTTTTTT
clone size: many; J gene: TRBJ1-1; V gene: TRBV12-3/TRBV12-4; D gene: .; CDR3 protein: CASSPTGREAFF; CDR3 DNA: TGTGCCAGCAGTCCGACAGGTCGAGAAGCTTTCTTT
clone size: many; J gene: TRBJ1-1; V gene: TRBV27; D gene: .; CDR3 protein: CASSLSSVMNTEAFF; CDR3 DNA: TGTGCCAGCAGCCTATCAAGTGTCATGAACACTGAAGCTTTCTTT
clone size: many; J gene: TRBJ2-5; V gene: TRBV28; D gene: .; CDR3 protein: CASSFPSWRALQETQYF; CDR3 DNA: TGTGCCAGCAGTTTCCCCTCCTGGCGGGCACTCCAAGAGACCCAGTACTTC
clone size: many; J gene: TRBJ1-2; V gene: TRBV7-2; D gene: TRBD1; CDR3 protein: CASSWGTVSGYTF; CDR3 DNA: TGTGCCAGCAGCTGGGGGACAGTCTCTGGCTACACCTTC
clone size: many; J gene: TRBJ2-5; V gene: TRBV2; D gene: TRBD2; CDR3 protein: CASSERLAGAMTQYF; CDR3 DNA: TGTGCCAGCAGTGAGAGACTAGCGGGAGCTATGACCCAGTACTTC
clone size: .; J gene: TRBJ1-5; V gene: TRBV15; D gene: .; CDR3 protein: CATSRGVQPQHF; CDR3 DNA: TGTGCCACCAGCCGGGGGGTGCAGCCCCAGCATTTT
clone size: many; J gene: TRBJ2-5; V gene: TRBV5-1; D gene: TRBD2; CDR3 protein: CASSTGLAGAPHQETQYF; CDR3 DNA: TGCGCCAGCAGCACCGGACTAGCGGGAGCCCCCCACCAAGAGACCCAGTACTTC
clone size: .; J gene: TRBJ1-1; V gene: TRBV10-2; D gene: .; CDR3 protein: CASETERTEAFF; CDR3 DNA: TGCGCCAGCGAGACCGAACGGACTGAAGCTTTCTTT
clone size: .; J gene: TRBJ2-2; V gene: TRBV12-3/TRBV12-4; D gene: .; CDR3 protein: CASSLAGDTGELFF; CDR3 DNA: TGTGCCAGCAGTTTAGCGGGCGACACCGGGGAGCTGTTTTTT